This TCR beta chain was recorded in a study of Graves' ophthalmopathy and Graves' hyperthyroidism. Excluded were patients with other autoimmune diseases, uncontrolled infections, pregnancy or lactation. Orbital computed tomography, together with clinical symptoms, serum thyroxine, TRAb and thyroid ultrasound, was used for diagnosis. Researchers took RNA transcripts and amplified TCR beta CDR3 regions from them. HTBI primers were employed in first-round RT-PCR, then a second-round multiplex PCR followed. TCRdb analysed the multiplex PCR reads with MiXCR anew, one entry per CDR3 protein. Here the sample spans about 590,000 distinct CDR3 sequences, less than 40% being singletons. Study outcomes and limitations: In blood appeared most of the expanded thyroid clonotypes whose frequency exceeded 0.001.

As concerns this clonotype: Its antigen is as yet unknown.

Trimming stripped 6 bases from V and 10 bases from J, with 24 bases between. The CDR3 spans 16 residues. The sequencing sample was made of peripheral blood or thyroid tissue (not recorded which). This chain joins TRBV12-3 or TRBV12-4 and TRBJ1-4; D unresolved. This receptor was taken from an adult man with Graves' hyperthyroidism. The CDR3 region is CASRITGETISVKLFF. The CDR3 bases are TGTGCCAGCAGGATCACCGGGGAGACGATTTCTGTAAAACTGTTTTTT.